This entry concerns a single T cell receptor beta chain. What it binds is not known. Each of the CD4+ naive, central memory, regulatory and stem cell-like memory populations was sorted via CD45RO/CCR7/CD25/CD127/CD95/CD27. These data originate in a study of beta chain features in type 1 diabetes. About the study: Regarding age, gender and cell yields, patients proved similar to healthy donors. Investigators examined under 140 million sorted cells across all samples. Whole-study results and caveats: Junctions at VDJ sites from type 1 diabetes patients had fewer insertions and more deletions. Moderately but significantly shorter TCRB CDR3s were found in Type 1 diabetes patients in all four CD4+ subsets.

Sequenced material consisted of expressed TCRB transcripts (all of the isolated RNA was reverse transcribed). Clones were sequenced by immunoSEQ multiplex PCR, and TCRdb holds only the in-frame ones, with some missing. The sample includes more than 250,000 clones, roughly 15% of them seen just once. Trimming at V came to 1 base and at J to 1 base, leaving 6 bases not matched to a gene. The length of the CDR3 is 17 residues. Germline V CDR1 and CDR2: LGHNA, YSLEER. The sequenced sample was naive CD4+ T cells from blood. The clonotype was recovered from a man aged 18 to 30 with type 1 diabetes. J is TRBJ2-3 and V is TRBV4-3, with 9 bases aligning to TRBD2. DNA for the CDR3: TGCGCCAGCAGCCAAGGTGGCGGGGGGGCCGGCACAGATACGCAGTATTTT. Translation gives CASSQGGGGAGTDTQYF.